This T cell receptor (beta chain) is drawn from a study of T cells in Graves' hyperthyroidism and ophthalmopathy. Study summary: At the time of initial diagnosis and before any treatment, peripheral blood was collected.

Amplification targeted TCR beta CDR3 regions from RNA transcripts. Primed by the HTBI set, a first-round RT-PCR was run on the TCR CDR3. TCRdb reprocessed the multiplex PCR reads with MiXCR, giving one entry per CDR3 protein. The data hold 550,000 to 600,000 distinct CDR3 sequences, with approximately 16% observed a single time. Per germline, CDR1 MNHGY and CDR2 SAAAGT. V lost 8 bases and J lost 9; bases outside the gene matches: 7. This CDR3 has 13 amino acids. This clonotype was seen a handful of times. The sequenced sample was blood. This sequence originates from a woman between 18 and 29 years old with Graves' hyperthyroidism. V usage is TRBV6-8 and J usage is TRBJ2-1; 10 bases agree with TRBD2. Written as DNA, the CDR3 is TGTGCCAGCGGGGCTAGCGGGGGCGCTGAGCAGTTCTTC. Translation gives CASGASGGAEQFF.